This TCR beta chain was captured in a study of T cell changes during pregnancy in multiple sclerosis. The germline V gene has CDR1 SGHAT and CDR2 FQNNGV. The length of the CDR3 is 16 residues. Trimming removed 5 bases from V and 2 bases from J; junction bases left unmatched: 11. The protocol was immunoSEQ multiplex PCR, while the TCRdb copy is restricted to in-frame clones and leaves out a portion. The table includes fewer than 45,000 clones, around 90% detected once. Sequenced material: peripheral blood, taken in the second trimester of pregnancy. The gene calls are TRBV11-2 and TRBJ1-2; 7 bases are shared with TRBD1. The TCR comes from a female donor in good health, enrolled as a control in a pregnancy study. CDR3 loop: CASSPVAGRGNYGYTF. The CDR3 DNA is TGTGCCAGCAGCCCGGTGGCGGGCAGGGGGAACTATGGCTACACCTTC.